The next 19 T cell receptor beta chains were all read from a single sample in a study of blood T cell repertoires in COVID-19. Profiling relied on immunoSEQ multiplex PCR, and the TCRdb table lists in-frame clones only, not all of them. The table lists 310,000 or so clones, more than 75% of them singletons. Sequencing was performed on peripheral blood. The receptor set was obtained from a woman aged 45 to 65 with acute or convalescent COVID-19.

The chain couples TRBV9 to TRBJ2-4, with TRBD2 matching 8 bases. This CDR3 region has 15 residues. V lost 3 bases to trimming and J lost 7 bases; unmatched junction nucleotides: 9. The germline V gene encodes CDR1 SGDLS and CDR2 YYNGEE. CDR3 DNA sequence: TGTGCCAGCAGCGGTGGCGGACTAGCTTTTAACATTCAGTACTTC. This encodes CASSGGGLAFNIQYF.

V is TRBV6-5 and J is TRBJ2-6; D not certain. There are 14 residues in the CDR3. Trimming took 6 bases from V and 3 from J, leaving 9 bases between them. CDR1 and CDR2 from the germline V gene are MNHEY and SVGAGI. CDR3 sequence: CASSLSVGANVLTF. Written as DNA, the CDR3 is TGTGCCAGCAGCCTATCCGTTGGGGCCAACGTCCTGACTTTC.

This clone was detected only once. The V call is TRBV9, the J call TRBJ2-1, with 7 bases identical to TRBD2. Trimming took 5 bases from V and 9 from J; bases not matched to a gene: 5. This CDR3 spans 12 amino acids. Germline V gene lookup returns CDR1 SGDLS and CDR2 YYNGEE. The CDR3 bases are TGTGCCAGCAGTGGACTAGATTCTGAGCAGTTCTTC. Residues: CASSGLDSEQFF.

This CDR3 is CASEGAYEQYF. The CDR3 bases are TGTGCCAGCGAGGGGGCCTACGAGCAGTACTTC. The chain recombines TRBV6-6 with TRBJ2-7, with D perhaps matching TRBD1 (6 bases). V was cut by 8 bases and J by 2 bases, with 7 bases left in between. The CDR3 covers 11 residues. CDR1 and CDR2 from the germline V gene are MNHNY and SVGAGI (reference sequence).

This rearrangement joins TRBV7-6 to TRBJ1-5; weak D call: TRBD1 (6 bases). The CDR3 totals 15 residues. Germline V gene data show CDR1 as SGHVS and CDR2 as FNYEAQ. V was clipped by 6 bases and J by 3 bases, with 15 bases between them. The chain's CDR3 is CASRATGSHNQPQHF. In nucleotides, the CDR3 is TGTGCCAGCAGGGCAACAGGGTCGCACAATCAGCCCCAGCATTTT.

J is TRBJ1-2 and V is TRBV2, with 7 bases aligning to TRBD1. Germline-derived CDR1 and CDR2 are SNHLY and FYNNEI. The CDR3 has 14 residues. V shed 6 bases, J shed 0 bases, and the junction held 4 bases outside the gene matches. For the CDR3, the DNA is TGTGCCAGCAGGGGACAGACATCTAACTATGGCTACACCTTC. This gives the protein CASRGQTSNYGYTF.

The gene calls are TRBV18 and TRBJ1-1; 7 positions agree with TRBD1. The CDR3 sequence is 14 residues long. V lost 8 bases to trimming and J lost 1 base; unmatched junction nucleotides: 7. Germline CDR1 reads KGHSH; CDR2 reads LQKENI. This chain's CDR3 is CASQNRGQNTEAFF. The CDR3 DNA sequence: TGTGCCAGCCAGAACAGGGGTCAGAACACTGAAGCTTTCTTT. The full variable domain, completed using reference TRBV18 and TRBJ1-1, is NAGVMQNPRHLVRRRGQEARLRCSPMKGHSHVYWYRQLPEEGLKFMVYLQKENIIDESGMPKERFSAEFPKEGPSILRIQQVVRGDSAAYFCASQNRGQNTEAFFGQGTRLTVV.

As DNA, the CDR3 is TGTGCCAGCAGCCAAGGGGATCCCGGGACAGGGGAAGTCTCTGGGGCCAACGTCCTGACTTTC. Its protein product is CASSQGDPGTGEVSGANVLTF. The chain links TRBV4-2 to TRBJ2-6; 10 bases agree with TRBD1. The CDR3 spans 21 residues. V shed 1 base and J 0 bases; nucleotides not matched to a gene: 12. Looked up from germline, CDR1 is LGHNA and CDR2 is YNFKEQ.

The chain recombines TRBV5-1 with TRBJ2-7; a weak D match, TRBD1 (6 bases). The germline V gene encodes CDR1 SGHRS and CDR2 YFSETQ. V lost 0 bases, J lost 3 bases, and 10 bases lay in between. The CDR3 runs to 14 residues. For the CDR3, the DNA is TGCGCCAGCAGCTTGGTAACGGACAGCTACGAGCAGTACTTC. Protein sequence: CASSLVTDSYEQYF.

The chain has TRBV7-6 and TRBJ2-3, with 12 bases matching TRBD2. Trimming cost V 2 bases and J 7 bases; bases outside gene matches: 7. The CDR3 totals 16 residues. Germline V gives CDR1 SGHVS, CDR2 FNYEAQ. Written as DNA, the CDR3 is TGTGCCAGCAGCTTAAGTCCCCTAGCGGGAGGGTATACGCAGTATTTT. Protein sequence: CASSLSPLAGGYTQYF.

The V and J genes are TRBV7-2 and TRBJ2-7; TRBD1 matches at 11 bases. Germline V lookup: CDR1 SGHTA, CDR2 FQGNSA. This CDR3 contains 16 residues. V shed 4 bases and J 6 bases; nucleotides not matched to a gene: 11. DNA of the CDR3: TGTGCCAGCAGCTACATAGGGAGGGACAGGGGGGGCGAGCAGTACTTC. Amino acid sequence: CASSYIGRDRGGEQYF.

For this clone: Its ends do not fully match the called genes, so a read error is possible. The V call is TRBV11-3, the J call TRBJ2-1, with D maybe TRBD2 (6 bases). CDR3 length: 11 residues. The V gene's germline CDR1 is SGHNT and CDR2 YENEEA. As DNA, the CDR3 is TGTGCCAGCGGGAACCCACGGGACTGCATCTTC. Amino acids: CASGNPRDCIF.

The genes are TRBV27 and TRBJ2-5; 8 nucleotides agree with TRBD1. V shed 8 bases, J shed 2 bases, and the junction held 4 bases outside the gene matches. Germline CDR1 and CDR2: MNHEY and SMNVEV (reference sequence). The CDR3 contains 13 residues. CDR3: CASGRQGQETQYF. Written as DNA, the CDR3 is TGTGCCAGCGGTCGACAGGGGCAAGAGACCCAGTACTTC.

V usage is TRBV5-5 and J usage is TRBJ1-5, with 7 bases lining up with TRBD1. Germline trimming cut 3 bases from V and 7 bases from J; bases unmatched to any gene: 10. This CDR3 spans 15 amino acids. CDR1 and CDR2 from the germline V gene are SGHKS and YYEKEE (reference sequence). This chain's CDR3 is CASSSTDRARQPQHF. CDR3 DNA: TGTGCCAGCAGCTCGACAGACAGGGCTCGACAGCCCCAGCATTTT.

V usage is TRBV5-4 and J usage is TRBJ2-1; 8 positions agree with TRBD1. Germline-derived CDR1 and CDR2 are SGHNT and YYREEE (reference sequence). This CDR3 is 16 amino acids long. The junction had 14 bases not matched to a gene; V was cut back by 4 bases and J by 8 bases. The CDR3 DNA follows: TGTGCCAGCAGCCGGGTGGGCAGGGGGCTTGGCGATGAGCAGTTCTTC. Encoded protein: CASSRVGRGLGDEQFF. The full variable domain, with the rest looked up from reference TRBV5-4 and TRBJ2-1, is ETGVTQSPTHLIKTRGQQVTLRCSSQSGHNTVSWYQQALGQGPQFIFQYYREEENGRGNFPPRFSGLQFPNYSSELNVNALELDDSALYLCASSRVGRGLGDEQFFGPGTRLTVL.

This rearrangement joins TRBV28 to TRBJ1-2; tentatively, D is TRBD1 (6 bases). V dropped 5 bases and J dropped 3 bases, with 10 bases sitting between them. Per germline, CDR1 MDHEN and CDR2 SYDVKM. The CDR3 runs to 13 residues. CDR3 region: CASSPGVDYGYTF. The DNA for the CDR3 is TGTGCCAGCAGTCCAGGGGTTGACTATGGCTACACCTTC.

The chain joins TRBV5-1 to TRBJ1-1; 8 bases are a match to TRBD1. Germline V gene sequence: CDR1 SGHRS, CDR2 YFSETQ. This CDR3 contains 13 residues. With V trimmed by 4 bases and J by 4 bases, 3 bases remained unmatched. The CDR3 DNA reads as TGCGCCAGCAGCCGTGGACAGGGCACTGAAGCTTTCTTT. Encoded protein: CASSRGQGTEAFF. Full variable domain (missing parts from reference TRBV5-1 and TRBJ1-1): KAGVTQTPRYLIKTRGQQVTLSCSPISGHRSVSWYQQTPGQGLQFLFEYFSETQRNKGNFPGRFSGRQFSNSRSEMNVSTLELGDSALYLCASSRGQGTEAFFGQGTRLTVV.

The chain couples TRBV6-2 or TRBV6-3 to TRBJ2-1; 7 nucleotides agree with TRBD2. The CDR3 spans 14 residues. Germline CDR1 reads MNHEY; CDR2 reads SVGEGT. J lost 4 bases, V lost 4 bases, and 4 bases had no gene match. CDR3 sequence: CASSWDSGYNEQFF. The CDR3 DNA follows: TGTGCCAGCAGTTGGGATAGCGGGTACAATGAGCAGTTCTTC.

The chain carries TRBV11-2 and TRBJ2-1, with 8 positions matching TRBD2. Germline V gene lookup returns CDR1 SGHAT and CDR2 FQNNGV. The CDR3 covers 15 residues. Germline trimming cut 4 bases from V and 4 bases from J; bases unmatched to any gene: 6. CDR3 in amino acids: CASSYTSGAYNEQFF. For the CDR3, the DNA is TGTGCCAGCAGCTATACTAGCGGAGCTTACAATGAGCAGTTCTTC.